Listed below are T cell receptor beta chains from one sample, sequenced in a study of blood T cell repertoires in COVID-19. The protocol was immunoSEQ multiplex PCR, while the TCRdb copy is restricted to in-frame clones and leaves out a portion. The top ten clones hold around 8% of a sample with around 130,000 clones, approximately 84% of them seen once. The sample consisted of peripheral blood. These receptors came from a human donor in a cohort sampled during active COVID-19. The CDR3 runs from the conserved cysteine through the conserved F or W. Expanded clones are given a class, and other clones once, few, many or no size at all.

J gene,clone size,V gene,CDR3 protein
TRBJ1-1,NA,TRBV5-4,CASSSGSRAGTEAFF
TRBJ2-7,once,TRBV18,CASSPARGLEQYF
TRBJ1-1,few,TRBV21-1,CASYREPNTEAFF
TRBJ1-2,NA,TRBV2,CASSYTGTTYGYTF
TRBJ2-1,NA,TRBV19,CASSSLAGALNEQFF
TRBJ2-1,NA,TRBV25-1,CASSTTGAGGWNEQFF
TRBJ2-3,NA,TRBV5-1,CASRRVVAYTDTQYF
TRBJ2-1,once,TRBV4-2,CASSQDREYNEQFF
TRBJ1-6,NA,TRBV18,CASSPPDRGRNSPLHF
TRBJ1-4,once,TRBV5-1,CASSIWGDESSGEKLFF
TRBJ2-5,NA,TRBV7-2,CASRSGGQETQYF
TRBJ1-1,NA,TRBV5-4,CASSSLRDITEAFF
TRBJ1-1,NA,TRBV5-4,CASSFSGRMNTEAFF
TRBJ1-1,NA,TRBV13,CASSLVTGGQNTEAFF
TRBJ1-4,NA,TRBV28,CASSPGLFEKLFF
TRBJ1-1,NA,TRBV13,CASSPPPGMNTEAFF
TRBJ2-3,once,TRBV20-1,CSASGSDTQYF
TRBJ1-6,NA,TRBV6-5,CASRGQGNSPLHF
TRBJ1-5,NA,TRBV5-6,CASSLLSQGNQPQHF
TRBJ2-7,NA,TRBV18,CASSPEGSGVSEQYF
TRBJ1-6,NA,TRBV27,CASSLIPGPLHF
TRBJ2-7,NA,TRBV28,CASSSQAGTVSYEQYF
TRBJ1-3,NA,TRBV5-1,CASSLNPQPGNTIYF
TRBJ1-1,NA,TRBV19,CASSLQGRAFF
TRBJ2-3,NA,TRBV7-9,CASSPGLAGLGTDTQYF
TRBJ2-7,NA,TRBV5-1,CASSDRPLHEQYF
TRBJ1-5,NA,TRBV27,CASRPLGGVESQPQHF
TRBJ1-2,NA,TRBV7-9,CASSPGQNYGYTF
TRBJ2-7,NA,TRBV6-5,CASSTGQTYEQYF
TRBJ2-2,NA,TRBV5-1,CASSLGLAGASNTGELFF
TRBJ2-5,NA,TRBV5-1,CASSLWQGETQYF
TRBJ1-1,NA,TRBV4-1,CASSQGRGGLAFF
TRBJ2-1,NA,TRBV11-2,CASSLGLRSSYNEQFF
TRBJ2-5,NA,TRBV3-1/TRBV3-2,CASSQVAVGTQYF
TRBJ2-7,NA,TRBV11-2,CASSFLLIATGNEQYF
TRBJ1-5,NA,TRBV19,CASSMIQVLQPQHF
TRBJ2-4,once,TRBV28,CASTFAGTGGDIQYF
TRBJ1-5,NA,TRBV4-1,CASSQEEGRRGQPQHF
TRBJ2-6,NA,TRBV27,CASSPPGQKSSSGANVLTF
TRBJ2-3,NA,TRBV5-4,CASSAQGLDTQYF
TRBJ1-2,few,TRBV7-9,CASSHQGSGSNYGYTF
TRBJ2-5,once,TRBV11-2,CASTGTGKETQYF
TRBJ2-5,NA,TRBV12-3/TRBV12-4,CASSSSGGETQYF
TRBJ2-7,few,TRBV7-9,CASTADRYYEQYF
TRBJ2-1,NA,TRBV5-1,CASSLGMGPLSNEQFF
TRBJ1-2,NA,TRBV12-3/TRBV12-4,CASSSGQNYGYTF
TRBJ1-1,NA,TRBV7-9,CASSFPGGLRAFF
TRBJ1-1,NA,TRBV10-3,CAIRADKVLQAFF
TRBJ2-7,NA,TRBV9,CASSPTGQVSNEQYF
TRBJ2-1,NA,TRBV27,CASSLGMGVMNEQFF
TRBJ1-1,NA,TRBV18,CASSLQGAYGVTEAFF
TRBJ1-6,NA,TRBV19,CASTPRGNSPLHF
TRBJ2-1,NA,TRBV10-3,CAISESGQASEQFF
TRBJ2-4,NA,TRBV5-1,CASSPGEVAKNIQYF
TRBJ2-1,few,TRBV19,CASSPLGAGGYNEQFF
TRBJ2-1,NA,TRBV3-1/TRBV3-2,CASSHRLAASNEQFF
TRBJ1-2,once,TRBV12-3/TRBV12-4,CASSLGMEGAYTF
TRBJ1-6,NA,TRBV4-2,CASSQDAGSSYNSPLHF